These 28 T cell receptor beta chains share one sample of origin, sequenced in a study of Ad26.COV2.S vaccination and SARS-CoV-2 variants. Sequencing was performed with immunoSEQ multiplex PCR; in TCRdb, only in-frame clones are kept and a portion is missing. The profile shows some 350,000 clones, approximately 90% of them singletons. The source material was peripheral blood, sampled after recovery from COVID-19. Receptors were obtained from a human donor who had recovered from COVID-19.

The count of this clone is one. V usage is TRBV27 and J usage is TRBJ2-6, with D perhaps matching TRBD1 (6 bases). The CDR3 totals 19 residues. Between the trimmed V and J ends, which lost 3 bases and 3 bases, there was a span of 21 bases. CDR1 and CDR2 (germline): MNHEY, SMNVEV (reference sequence). Here the CDR3 reads CASSFAAGVDPRGANVLTF. CDR3 nucleotide sequence: TGTGCCAGCAGTTTTGCGGCAGGGGTGGACCCTCGTGGGGCCAACGTCCTGACTTTC. Based on the CDR3 plus reference TRBV27 and TRBJ2-6, the full variable domain is EAQVTQNPRYLITVTGKKLTVTCSQNMNHEYMSWYRQDPGLGLRQIYYSMNVEVTDKGDVPEGYKVSRKEKRNFPLILESPSPNQTSLYFCASSFAAGVDPRGANVLTFGAGSRLTVL.

In the case of this clone: Other DNA sequences in this sample translate to the same CDR3. The rearrangement uses TRBV7-9 and TRBJ1-3; D remains ambiguous. This CDR3 region has 15 residues. V dropped 1 base and J dropped 0 bases, with 7 bases sitting between them. Germline V gene sequence: CDR1 SEHNR, CDR2 FQNEAQ (reference sequence). The CDR3 reads CASSLGGASGNTIYF. CDR3 nucleotides: TGTGCCAGCAGCTTAGGTGGAGCCTCTGGAAACACCATATATTTT.

This chain uses TRBV18 with TRBJ1-2, with D perhaps TRBD1 (5 bases). This CDR3 comprises 16 residues. Trimming took off 2 bases at V and 4 bases at J, with 17 bases between the two ends. Germline CDR1 and CDR2: KGHSH and LQKENI. CDR3 DNA: TGTGCCAGCTCACCAACGAGCGGGACCGGCACCTATGGCTACACCTTC. Translation gives CASSPTSGTGTYGYTF.

The chain has TRBV6-1 and TRBJ1-3; D remains ambiguous. The CDR3 sequence is 13 residues long. Germline CDR1 reads MNHNS; CDR2 reads SASEGT. Trimming stripped 0 bases from V and 2 bases from J, with 2 bases between. The CDR3 bases are TGTGCCAGCAGTGAAGCCCCTGGAAACACCATATATTTT. Translation: CASSEAPGNTIYF.

The chain links TRBV20-1 to TRBJ1-5; D perhaps matches TRBD1 (5 bases). V lost 3 bases, J lost 0 bases, and 15 bases lay in between. CDR3 length: 16 residues. The germline V gene has CDR1 DFQATT and CDR2 SNEGSKA (reference sequence). CDR3 nucleotides: TGCAGTGCTAGTCAGCTCTTCGGGACTAGCAATCAGCCCCAGCATTTT. Translation gives CSASQLFGTSNQPQHF.

The V call is TRBV19, the J call TRBJ1-3; D is possibly TRBD1 (5 bases). The CDR3 totals 16 residues. CDR1 and CDR2 (germline): LNHDA, SQIVND (reference sequence). V was cut by 5 bases and J by 0 bases, with 14 bases left in between. CDR3 sequence: CASSPGDASSGNTIYF. Written as DNA, the CDR3 is TGTGCCAGTAGTCCGGGGGACGCGTCCTCTGGAAACACCATATATTTT. The full variable domain, in which reference TRBV19 and TRBJ1-3 provide the parts outside the CDR3, is DGGITQSPKYLFRKEGQNVTLSCEQNLNHDAMYWYRQDPGQGLRLIYYSQIVNDFQKGDIAEGYSVSREKKESFPLTVTSAQKNPTAFYLCASSPGDASSGNTIYFGEGSWLTVV.

The rearrangement links TRBV28 to TRBJ1-1, with D possibly matching TRBD1 (6 bases). The CDR3 has 14 amino acids. Germline CDR1 reads MDHEN; CDR2 reads SYDVKM. Trimming pared 4 bases from V and 5 bases from J, leaving 14 bases between. The CDR3 nucleotides are TGTGCCAGCAGTTCAACAGGGAAGGTGACTGAAGCTTTCTTT. This gives the protein CASSSTGKVTEAFF.

This rearrangement joins TRBV13 to TRBJ1-1; D gene ambiguous. Germline CDR1 is PRHDT and CDR2 is FYEKMQ (reference sequence). V was pared by 3 bases and J by 3 bases, with 5 bases between. This CDR3 contains 12 residues. The CDR3 sequence: CASSLMDTEAFF. CDR3 bases: TGTGCCAGCAGCTTGATGGACACTGAAGCTTTCTTT.

This chain links TRBV25-1 with TRBJ2-1, with D perhaps assigned TRBD1 or TRBD2 (6 bases each). The V gene lost 3 bases and the J gene lost 10 bases, with 10 bases spanning the gap. The CDR3 has 12 amino acids. The germline V gene encodes CDR1 MGHDK and CDR2 SYGVNS. The CDR3 DNA reads TGTGCCAGCAGTGATAGGGGGGTAGAGCAGTTCTTC. Protein product: CASSDRGVEQFF.

The chain carries TRBV6-5 and TRBJ1-5; the D gene is possibly TRBD1 (5 bases). Germline V gene data show CDR1 as MNHEY and CDR2 as SVGAGI. The CDR3 is 15 amino acids. V lost 5 bases and J lost 2, with 13 bases in between. DNA for the CDR3: TGTGCCAGCAGTCCGCCGGGGGTGGGCAATCAGCCCCAGCATTTT. This translates into CASSPPGVGNQPQHF.

The V gene is TRBV25-1, the J gene TRBJ1-1; D is perhaps TRBD1 (5 bases). V lost 3 bases to trimming and J lost 0 bases, with 5 bases between them. CDR3 length equals 13 residues. Germline CDR1 is MGHDK and CDR2 is SYGVNS. Written as DNA, the CDR3 is TGTGCCAGCAGTGACAGGGTGAACACTGAAGCTTTCTTT. Amino acids: CASSDRVNTEAFF.

CDR3 sequence: CASSQAGITSGNTIYF. As DNA, the CDR3 is TGCGCCAGCAGCCAGGCCGGGATCACCTCTGGAAACACCATATATTTT. This chain joins TRBV4-1 and TRBJ1-3; D gene unclear. Germline-derived CDR1 and CDR2 are MGHRA and YSYEKL. CDR3 size: 16 residues. The V gene lost 3 bases and the J gene lost 0 bases, with 12 bases spanning the gap.

V gene TRBV3-1 (or the pseudogene TRBV3-2) combines with J gene TRBJ1-2, with TRBD1 matching over 7 bases. Germline CDR1 reads LGHDT; CDR2 reads YNNKEL (reference sequence). V gave up 2 bases and J gave up 3 bases; unmatched junction bases: 9. The CDR3 covers 16 residues. The CDR3 protein is CASSQLRPQGDYGYTF. The CDR3 DNA is TGTGCCAGCAGCCAACTACGCCCCCAGGGGGACTATGGCTACACCTTC.

Here the CDR3 DNA reads TGTGCCAGCAGCAAAGTCTCCCCTAGCGGGGGGGCCTCTGGCACAGATACGCAGTATTTT. It is translated as CASSKVSPSGGASGTDTQYF. This chain uses TRBV21-1 with TRBJ2-3; the table gives TRBD2 as D, unverified against the DNA. TRBV21-1 is labeled a pseudogene. This CDR3 contains 20 residues.

The rearrangement links TRBV7-3 to TRBJ1-6; 8 bases are shared with TRBD1. CDR1 and CDR2 (germline): SGHTA, FQGTGA. Trimming at V came to 4 bases and at J to 13 bases, leaving 9 bases not matched to a gene. The CDR3 covers 14 residues. CDR3 in DNA: TGTGCCAGCAGCTCCCAAGGGACAGGCGATCCCCTCCACTTT. This translates into CASSSQGTGDPLHF.

The V gene is TRBV18, the J gene TRBJ2-3, with no clear D. V was clipped by 5 bases and J by 2 bases, with 11 bases between them. The CDR3 covers 14 residues. The germline V gene has CDR1 KGHSH and CDR2 LQKENI. The CDR3 region is CASSSSTPTDTQYF. The CDR3 DNA is TGTGCCAGCTCATCGTCAACCCCCACAGATACGCAGTATTTT.

The chain combines TRBV5-1 with TRBJ1-1; D possibly corresponds to TRBD1 (5 bases). Per germline, CDR1 SGHRS and CDR2 YFSETQ. The CDR3 runs 15 residues. V was clipped by 3 bases and J by 4 bases, with 16 bases between them. The CDR3: CASSSGGGKGTEAFF. In DNA, the CDR3 is TGCGCCAGCAGCTCCGGGGGAGGGAAGGGCACTGAAGCTTTCTTT.

The chain couples TRBV9 to TRBJ2-3, with a tentative D call TRBD2 (6 bases). The CDR3 spans 20 residues. V shed 3 bases and J shed 0 bases, with 26 bases lying between them. CDR1 is SGDLS, CDR2 YYNGEE, per germline. CDR3 residues: CASSAIPGLTGARSTDTQYF. The CDR3 bases are TGTGCCAGCAGCGCAATCCCCGGACTAACCGGGGCACGAAGCACAGATACGCAGTATTTT.

V usage is TRBV18 and J usage is TRBJ2-1; TRBD2 matches 8 bases. CDR1 is KGHSH and CDR2 is LQKENI in the germline V gene. Trimming at V came to 3 bases and at J to 3 bases, leaving 1 base not matched to a gene. The CDR3 consists of 14 residues. This CDR3 reads CASSPGGGYNEQFF. As DNA, the CDR3 is TGTGCCAGCTCACCCGGGGGGGGCTACAATGAGCAGTTCTTC.

This CDR3 is CASSERGVRYQETQYF. The CDR3 bases are TGTGCCAGCAGCGAGAGGGGGGTGCGGTACCAAGAGACCCAGTACTTC. The chain carries TRBV9 and TRBJ2-5, with D perhaps TRBD1 or TRBD2 (6 bases each). Trimming took 3 bases from V and 0 from J, leaving 15 bases between them. Germline CDR1 is SGDLS and CDR2 is YYNGEE. This CDR3 spans 16 amino acids.

This sequence joins TRBV5-4 and TRBJ2-5, with TRBD2 matching 9 bases. This CDR3 region has 14 residues. Germline CDR1 and CDR2: SGHNT and YYREEE (reference sequence). V shed 2 bases, J shed 5 bases, and the junction held 4 bases outside the gene matches. The CDR3 nucleotides are TGTGCCAGCAGCTTCTTGGCGGGGGGGGAGACCCAGTACTTC. Amino acids: CASSFLAGGETQYF.

V is TRBV5-6 and J is TRBJ1-2; TRBD1 is a possible D gene (6 bases). V was trimmed by 0 bases and J by 4 bases, leaving 13 bases between them. CDR1 is SGHDT and CDR2 is YYEEEE in the germline V gene. The CDR3 length is 15 residues. This chain's CDR3 is CASSLGIEGVYGYTF. In DNA form, the CDR3 reads TGTGCCAGCAGCTTGGGCATCGAGGGGGTCTATGGCTACACCTTC.

The chain uses TRBV9 and TRBJ2-1; TRBD2 aligns across 13 bases. Trimming cost V 5 bases and J 3 bases; bases outside gene matches: 2. Germline lookup yields CDR1 SGDLS and CDR2 YYNGEE. This CDR3 spans 15 amino acids. For the CDR3, the DNA is TGTGCCAGCAGTCGGACTAGCGGGGGCTACAATGAGCAGTTCTTC. Its protein is CASSRTSGGYNEQFF.

A single count supports this clone. This rearrangement joins TRBV27 to TRBJ1-1; 8 bases match TRBD1. With 6 bases clipped from V and 11 bases from J, the junction kept 20 bases outside the gene matches. This CDR3 spans 16 amino acids. Germline lookup yields CDR1 MNHEY and CDR2 SMNVEV (reference sequence). The DNA of the CDR3 is TGTGCCAGCAGCCCAATTAACCCTCGGGGACAGGACCTTGCTTTCTTT. Amino acids: CASSPINPRGQDLAFF.

The chain links TRBV7-3 to TRBJ2-2, with D hard to call. The CDR3 is 17 residues long. The germline V and J ends were trimmed by 5 bases and 3 bases, with 19 bases remaining between them. Per germline, CDR1 SGHTA and CDR2 FQGTGA. The DNA for the CDR3 is TGTGCCAGCAGCGTGATAGGGTTCGCTGATCACACCGGGGAGCTGTTTTTT. It yields the protein CASSVIGFADHTGELFF.

The chain combines TRBV19 with TRBJ1-2, with unresolved D. Per the germline V gene, CDR1 is LNHDA and CDR2 is SQIVND (reference sequence). V lost 1 base to trimming and J lost 4 bases, with 4 bases between them. CDR3 length equals 12 residues. The DNA for the CDR3 is TGTGCCAGTAGTATAGCCCTCTATGGCTACACCTTC. This translates into CASSIALYGYTF.

The chain carries TRBV5-1 and TRBJ2-7, with unresolved D. This CDR3 region has 14 residues. From germline, CDR1 is SGHRS and CDR2 YFSETQ. V lost 0 bases and J 9 bases, leaving 16 bases between the germline ends. The chain's CDR3 is CASSLGYGPATQYF. CDR3 coding DNA: TGCGCCAGCAGCTTGGGCTACGGCCCCGCTACGCAGTACTTC. The entire variable domain, with the rest obtained from reference TRBV5-1 and TRBJ2-7, is as follows: KAGVTQTPRYLIKTRGQQVTLSCSPISGHRSVSWYQQTPGQGLQFLFEYFSETQRNKGNFPGRFSGRQFSNSRSEMNVSTLELGDSALYLCASSLGYGPATQYFGPGTRLTVT.

V gene TRBV12-5 combines with J gene TRBJ2-1; D might be TRBD1 (6 bases). Germline V gene sequence: CDR1 LGHNT, CDR2 FRNRAP. Deletions cut 2 bases from V and 1 base from J, with 12 bases between. CDR3 length: 16 amino acids. The CDR3 sequence: CASGLLRGGSYNEQFF. In DNA, the CDR3 is TGTGCTAGTGGTTTGCTCAGAGGGGGATCCTACAATGAGCAGTTCTTC.